The TCR beta chain under discussion was sequenced for a study of human T cells and chemical hapten exposure. Overall study: The study traced per-sample TCR yield variation mainly to small differences in pooled library volumes.

Time point: patch test 2, 6 weeks after DPC sensitization. Treatment defined: therapeutic diphenylcyclopropenone sensitization with weekly scalp DPC. Germline V gives CDR1 DFQATT, CDR2 SNEGSKA (reference sequence). This CDR3 is 15 amino acids long. V shed 5 bases, J shed 5 bases, and the junction held 8 bases outside the gene matches. The library labeled individual cDNA molecules by adding unique molecular identifiers to them. TCRdb reanalysed the RACE reads using MiXCR and keeps one entry per CDR3 protein. Of some 71,000 distinct CDR3 sequences listed, over 9% are singletons. Only a few counts were recorded for this clonotype.

The TCR originated in a woman between 50 and 59 years old with alopecia areata. Some clones in this sample may be carry-over from other donors' samples. V gene TRBV20-1 combines with J gene TRBJ1-5; 11 bases align to TRBD1. The material was whole blood, obtained in connection with sensitization to the hapten diphenylcyclopropenone (DPC). This CDR3 is CSAGTGGTRDQPQHF. CDR3 DNA sequence: TGCAGTGCTGGGACAGGGGGAACACGGGATCAGCCCCAGCATTTT.